This T cell receptor beta chain was found in a study of identical twins (dated by TCRdb to the mid-2010s). Regarding the research as a whole: To test whether fetal clonotypes persist, the study used deep sequencing on TCR alpha and beta repertoires from monozygotic twins, unrelated adults of various ages, and cord blood. Replicate twin experiments were performed at different times using different library preparation protocols to rule out contamination. Overall study results and their limits: Invariant T cells such as MAIT and iNKT could partly confound zero-insertion analyses, although diverse VJ usage argued against such confounding for most clonotypes. The excess sharing between twins in beta out-of-frame sequences was weaker because fewer shared sequences reduced the signal-to-noise ratio. Because the same donors could not be followed over many years, the conclusions depended on cross-sectional statistical analysis. Compared with coincidental sharing between unrelated individuals, out-of-frame TCR alpha sequences shared between twins had an excess of sequences with low generation probability. Recombination models systematically underestimated out-of-frame TCR alpha sharing in monozygotic twins but agreed with sharing between unrelated individuals. Fewer insertions were carried by abundant cord blood beta clonotypes, a similar but weaker trend appeared in young adult naive repertoires, and no such trend appeared in memory repertoires.

Taken from the germline V gene, the CDR1 and CDR2 loops are SGHRS and YFSETQ. From cysteine to phenylalanine, the CDR3 is 15 amino acids long. Only the CDR3 DNA stays, 45 bases, in frame from base 1. Trimming costs V 0 bases and J 0 bases, and their ends lie 9 bases apart. All donors were healthy Caucasians. Three pairs of female monozygotic twins, all aged roughly 18 to 29 years, were included in the twin cohort. The RNA used for TCR libraries was isolated from peripheral blood mononuclear cells. Receptor libraries were prepared by 5' RACE. Instrument on record: Illumina HiSeq 2000. A universal primer binding site was added through template switching, and the final cDNA carried a unique molecular identifier so that TCR cDNA molecules could be counted accurately. First-strand cDNA for TCR alpha and beta chains was synthesized from specific primers in the conserved constant-segment region. To control for contamination, every cDNA library was double barcoded, receiving both a SMART-Mk sample barcode and Illumina barcodes. TruSeq adapter sequences, together with Illumina sample barcodes, were added in two successive PCR steps. The TCR alpha and beta cDNA libraries were sequenced on the Illumina HiSeq platform using custom primers. The authors' pipeline ran thus. Unique molecular identifiers were extracted from raw reads with MiGEC, and CDR3 positions were determined with MiXCR. For each individual, recombination models were inferred using an EM algorithm with the repgenHMM and IGoR tools. Shared clonotypes were analyzed with the tcR package in R, and sharing was normalized by the product of cloneset sizes. Out-of-frame nonproductive sequences were analyzed to study raw recombination free of thymic and clonal selection effects. The public reads were reprocessed in TCRdb via fastp at Q25 and MiXCR, keeping in-frame beta chains. Every entry covers one CDR3 protein and lists the most common genes and DNA from its rows. V and J calls and clone size were set by TCRdb, not the authors. Across this sample there are around 960,000 distinct CDR3 sequences, with approximately 13% seen only once. Around 1.6% of the sample goes to the ten largest clones.

This clonotype was seen a few times. This clone's antigen is unknown. Base qualities are not at hand, and no much larger clone is one base apart. These data are also associated with another study on yellow fever vaccine responses in identical twins. Taken from the second paper: The T cell response to vaccination in identical twins was reported by the authors to appear partly convergent and partly personalized. The study precisely tracked vaccine-responding T cell clones in identical twins.

The sequence was collected from a woman aged 18-29 years in good health. The sequenced sample was PBMCs. This chain is built from TRBV5-1 and TRBJ2-5; too little of a D gene remains to name it. The DNA sequence follows: TGCGCCAGCAGCTTGGCAGTCGGGTACCAAGAGACCCAGTACTTC. This sequence encodes CASSLAVGYQETQYF.